One and the same sample provided the 24 T cell receptor beta chains below, sequenced in a study of blood T cells in healthy people across ages. Through a sample-barcoded 5' primer and a J-beta primer mix, a second PCR was run for roughly 6 to 11 cycles. TCRdb re-called the 5' RACE reads through MiXCR, storing one row per CDR3 protein. Of about 1.4 million distinct CDR3 sequences listed, 45% to 70% were seen once; the top ten hold 6.5% to 8.5%. Sequencing used blood. Every receptor here comes from a man aged 18 to 29 in good health.

This clonotype was observed at least ten times. The chain couples TRBV6-5 to TRBJ2-1, with D possibly being TRBD1 (6 bases). The CDR3 is 12 residues long. The V gene's germline CDR1 is MNHEY and CDR2 SVGAGI. V lost 6 bases and J lost 8, with 11 bases in between. For the CDR3, the DNA is TGTGCCAGCAGCCCTACAGGGCATGAGCAGTTCTTC. Translated, it gives CASSPTGHEQFF.

The DNA for the CDR3 is TGTGCCAGCAGTGAATATTTCTTGGACAGCGCCCTCAATGAGGAGCAGTTCTTC. It is translated as CASSEYFLDSALNEEQFF. The chain combines TRBV25-1 with TRBJ2-1; TRBD1 is a possible D gene (6 bases). V lost 0 bases to trimming and J lost 10 bases, with 25 bases between them. The CDR3 sequence is 18 residues long. The germline CDR1 and CDR2 sequences are MGHDK and SYGVNS.

V gene TRBV27 combines with J gene TRBJ1-6, with TRBD1 as a possible D gene (5 bases). Trimming left V 4 bases short and J 7 bases short, with 14 bases between. The germline CDR1 and CDR2 sequences are MNHEY and SMNVEV (reference sequence). The CDR3 sequence is 15 residues long. The CDR3, as DNA: TGTGCCAGCAGTTCTGCTGCAGGGAGGAATTCACCCCTCCACTTT. Its protein is CASSSAAGRNSPLHF.

CDR3 bases: TGTGCCACCAGCAGATTTACCGGGGAGCTGTTTTTT. Translation gives CATSRFTGELFF. The chain couples TRBV15 to TRBJ2-2, with D uncertain. The CDR3 extends over 12 amino acids. Germline values: CDR1 LNHNV, CDR2 YYDKDF (reference sequence). V lost 2 bases and J 5 bases, leaving 3 bases between the germline ends.

The rearrangement uses TRBV11-2 and TRBJ2-5; D ambiguous. Germline V lookup: CDR1 SGHAT, CDR2 FQNNGV. The V end lost 8 bases, the J end lost 1 base, and 14 bases lay between the germline ends. The CDR3 is 14 amino acids. The CDR3 nucleotides read TGTGCCAGCGATTTTATTTTCAGCCAAGAGACCCAGTACTTC. Its translation: CASDFIFSQETQYF.

A note on this clonotype: The junction departs from germline at one end; a sequencing error may be responsible. J is TRBJ2-7 and V is TRBV27, with D perhaps matching TRBD1 (6 bases). CDR1 MNHEY and CDR2 SMNVEV come from the germline V gene (reference sequence). The CDR3 contains 15 residues. CDR3 DNA: TGTGCCGGCAGTCCCATAGTAGGGGGCTCCTACGAGCAGTACTTC. The encoded protein is CAGSPIVGGSYEQYF.

This clonotype was seen a few times. The rearrangement joins TRBV6-6 to TRBJ2-3; D perhaps matches TRBD2 (6 bases). This CDR3 contains 16 residues. CDR1 MNHNY and CDR2 SVGAGI come from the germline V gene (reference sequence). The V end lost 0 bases, the J end lost 1 base, and 11 bases lay between the germline ends. CDR3 in DNA: TGTGCCAGCAGTTACTCCGGCGGGGCGGGCACAGATACGCAGTATTTT. This translates into CASSYSGGAGTDTQYF.

This clonotype was seen a handful of times. The rearrangement links TRBV4-2 to TRBJ2-7, with TRBD2 identical over 9 bases. Germline V CDR1 and CDR2: LGHNA, YNFKEQ. The CDR3 extends over 15 amino acids. Trimming took 6 bases from V and 0 from J; bases not matched to a gene: 6. The CDR3 region has the DNA TGTGCCAGCAGGCCCTTAGCGGGAGCCTCCTACGAGCAGTACTTC. Translation gives CASRPLAGASYEQYF.

CDR3 region: CASSLGDPIASYEQYF. The CDR3 DNA reads TGTGCCAGCAGCTTAGGGGACCCTATAGCGTCCTACGAGCAGTACTTC. V is TRBV11-2 and J is TRBJ2-7, with D perhaps matching TRBD1 or TRBD2 (5 bases each). V was pared by 1 base and J by 1 base, with 14 bases between. Germline CDR1 and CDR2: SGHAT and FQNNGV. The length of the CDR3 is 16 residues. Complete variable domain (other parts from reference TRBV11-2 and TRBJ2-7): EAGVAQSPRYKIIEKRQSVAFWCNPISGHATLYWYQQILGQGPKLLIQFQNNGVVDDSQLPKDRFSAERLKGVDSTLKIQPAKLEDSAVYLCASSLGDPIASYEQYFGPGTRLTVT.

In its sample, this clonotype was seen once. The CDR3 DNA is TGCGCCAGCAGCCAGATATCCGGGGAGCTGTTTTTT. Its translation: CASSQISGELFF. V and J are TRBV4-1 and TRBJ2-2, with D unresolved. Trimming cost V 3 bases and J 6 bases, with 5 bases left between them. This CDR3 is 12 amino acids long. Germline CDR1 reads MGHRA; CDR2 reads YSYEKL.

The genes are TRBV6-2 or TRBV6-3 and TRBJ2-1; D not certain. Germline CDR1 MNHEY, CDR2 SVGEGT. Trimming shortened V by 8 bases and J by 0 bases, and 14 bases separated the two germline ends. This CDR3 is built from 15 residues. The CDR3 coding sequence is TGTGCCAGCGGTTTGGAGAGTCGCTCCTACAATGAGCAGTTCTTC. Encoded protein: CASGLESRSYNEQFF.

This clonotype was seen a handful of times. The chain employs TRBV10-1 and TRBJ2-1; 10 bases are shared with TRBD2. The trim removed 3 bases at V and 4 bases at J, leaving 6 bases unmatched. The CDR3 is made up of 16 amino acids. Per the germline V gene, CDR1 is WNHNN and CDR2 is SYGVQD (reference sequence). CDR3 DNA sequence: TGCGCCAGCAGTGATGGATCTAGCGGGAGATACAATGAGCAGTTCTTC. Translating it yields CASSDGSSGRYNEQFF.

This clonotype was counted between two and nine times. This chain connects TRBV10-1 to TRBJ2-3; D uncertain. Trimming shortened V by 4 bases and J by 2 bases, and 7 bases separated the two germline ends. The CDR3 has 13 residues. CDR1 and CDR2 from the germline V gene are WNHNN and SYGVQD (reference sequence). CDR3 amino acids: CASSGYLTDTQYF. In nucleotides, the CDR3 is TGCGCCAGCAGTGGGTATCTCACAGATACGCAGTATTTT.

The chain carries TRBV20-1 and TRBJ2-1, with D possibly TRBD2 on 6 matching bases. Germline V CDR1 and CDR2: DFQATT, SNEGSKA (reference sequence). This CDR3 comprises 14 residues. The germline V and J ends were trimmed by 5 bases and 2 bases, with 13 bases remaining between them. CDR3 coding DNA: TGCAGTGCTGTCGCGGAGGGACCCTACAATGAGCAGTTCTTC. Protein: CSAVAEGPYNEQFF.

The chain is built from TRBV15 and TRBJ2-5; D remains unclear. V was clipped by 6 bases and J by 1 base, with 9 bases between them. This CDR3 spans 13 amino acids. CDR1 and CDR2 (germline): LNHNV, YYDKDF (reference sequence). DNA for the CDR3: TGTGCCACCAGAAAAGGCGGCCAAGAGACCCAGTACTTC. Translating gives CATRKGGQETQYF.

The sample holds a few counts of this clonotype. The chain uses TRBV6-5 and TRBJ1-6, with no clear D. CDR3 size: 14 residues. Between the trimmed V and J ends, which lost 6 bases and 9 bases, there was a span of 15 bases. The germline CDR1 and CDR2 sequences are MNHEY and SVGAGI. Here the CDR3 reads CASSSGRESSPLHF. The DNA for the CDR3 is TGTGCCAGCAGCAGCGGACGCGAAAGTTCACCCCTCCACTTT.

This clonotype was seen a handful of times. The V gene is TRBV4-3, the J gene TRBJ2-5, with 10 bases identical to TRBD2. The V and J ends lost 0 bases and 5 bases, in that order; junction bases with no gene match: 6. The CDR3 extends over 16 amino acids. The germline V gene encodes CDR1 LGHNA and CDR2 YSLEER. Here the CDR3 reads CASSQELAGIWETQYF. CDR3 coding DNA: TGCGCCAGCAGCCAAGAACTAGCGGGGATCTGGGAGACCCAGTACTTC.

Only a few counts were recorded for this clonotype. The DNA of the CDR3 is TGTGCCAGCTCACCAACTAGGGAGGCCTACGAGCAGTACTTC. It is translated as CASSPTREAYEQYF. This chain joins TRBV18 and TRBJ2-7; weak D call: TRBD2 (6 bases). CDR1 and CDR2 (germline): KGHSH, LQKENI. Trimming took 2 bases from V and 2 from J, leaving 10 bases between them. This CDR3 comprises 14 residues. The variable domain in full, completed from reference TRBV18 and TRBJ2-7, reads NAGVMQNPRHLVRRRGQEARLRCSPMKGHSHVYWYRQLPEEGLKFMVYLQKENIIDESGMPKERFSAEFPKEGPSILRIQQVVRGDSAAYFCASSPTREAYEQYFGPGTRLTVT.

The J gene is TRBJ2-3, the V gene TRBV4-2; 7 nucleotides align to TRBD2. The junction had 11 bases not matched to a gene; V was cut back by 0 bases and J by 2 bases. Germline CDR1 and CDR2: LGHNA and YNFKEQ. The CDR3 spans 18 residues. In DNA form, the CDR3 reads TGTGCCAGCAGCCAAGAGAGGGGAGCGGGGAGATACACAGATACGCAGTATTTT. It specifies CASSQERGAGRYTDTQYF.

The chain uses TRBV28 and TRBJ2-1, with TRBD1 as a possible D gene (6 bases). The CDR3 covers 15 residues. CDR1 is MDHEN, CDR2 SYDVKM, per germline. V was shortened by 3 bases and J by 6 bases, with 15 bases between the two germline ends. The CDR3 protein is CASSFQGGHGNEQFF. The CDR3 coding sequence is TGTGCCAGCAGTTTCCAAGGGGGTCATGGCAATGAGCAGTTCTTC.

This rearrangement joins TRBV5-1 to TRBJ2-7; tentative D call: TRBD2 (6 bases). The V end was cut by 4 bases, the J end by 3 bases, with 11 bases between. The CDR3 has 13 residues. Per the germline V gene, CDR1 is SGHRS and CDR2 is YFSETQ. For the CDR3, the DNA is TGCGCCAGCAGCCACTCGGAGGGCTACGAGCAGTACTTC. Protein sequence: CASSHSEGYEQYF.

This clonotype was observed many times. The chain has TRBV4-2 and TRBJ2-2, with 10 bases identical to TRBD2. Germline values: CDR1 LGHNA, CDR2 YNFKEQ. V dropped 0 bases and J dropped 5; count of bases not matched to a gene: 3. The CDR3 sequence is 16 residues long. CDR3 protein: CASSQDPSGGTGELFF. The DNA for the CDR3 is TGTGCCAGCAGCCAAGATCCTAGCGGGGGAACCGGGGAGCTGTTTTTT.

The rearrangement joins TRBV2 to TRBJ2-7; 10 bases are shared with TRBD2. The CDR3 has 14 residues. CDR1 is SNHLY and CDR2 is FYNNEI in the germline V gene. V shed 8 bases and J 4 bases; nucleotides not matched to a gene: 8. CDR3 bases: TGTGCCAGCCTCGTCAGACTAGCGGGTTACGAGCAGTACTTC. As protein: CASLVRLAGYEQYF.

Note on this clonotype: The junction departs from the called germline gene at one end, perhaps through a read error. This rearrangement joins TRBV27 to TRBJ1-2, with D possibly matching TRBD1 (5 bases). The germline CDR1 and CDR2 sequences are MNHEY and SMNVEV (reference sequence). This CDR3 has 14 amino acids. CDR3 protein: CASSPAGGELGCTF. CDR3 in DNA: TGTGCCAGCAGCCCCGCGGGAGGGGAATTGGGCTGCACCTTC.